These T cell receptor beta chains were read from a single sample in a study of blood T cell repertoires in COVID-19. Assay: immunoSEQ multiplex PCR; the TCRdb copy retains only in-frame clones and omits some. Of roughly 30,000 clones in the sample, 90% to 95% were seen once. Sequenced: peripheral blood. These receptors came from a woman in her 70s with COVID-19, enrolled during active disease. The CDR3 runs from the conserved cysteine through the conserved F or W.

>TRBV5-1|TRBJ2-3
CASSLAGPWDTQYF
>TRBV7-2|TRBJ2-3
CASSSVRDTQYF
>TRBV6-1|TRBJ1-3
CASSESSGNTIYF
>TRBV19|TRBJ1-6
CASSEQGFGSPLHF
>TRBV28|TRBJ1-1
CASSSPARGDTEAFF
>TRBV11-2|TRBJ1-4
CASSRGQGSYEKLFF
>TRBV19|TRBJ1-2
CASSIDPRRGYGYTF
>TRBV19|TRBJ1-1
CASTWDRSSNTEAFF
>TRBV29-1|TRBJ1-2
CSAGGGARGYTF
>TRBV11-2|TRBJ2-4
CASSLYSGDIQYF
>TRBV4-3|TRBJ2-1
CASSQDMGLSSNEQFF
>TRBV5-1|TRBJ2-3
CASSSASGSTDTQYF
>TRBV5-4|TRBJ2-1
CASSFRAGTTYNEQFF
>TRBV11-2|TRBJ1-1
CASSLAGPEAFF
>TRBV7-2|TRBJ2-2
CASSLVVWQAGELFF
>TRBV18|TRBJ1-4
CASSADRGTEKLFF
>TRBV7-6|TRBJ2-2
CASSLGHRNTGELFF
>TRBV15|TRBJ1-1
CATSRDLAGTEAFF
>TRBV15|TRBJ1-5
CATATGNSNQPQHF
>TRBV11-2|TRBJ2-7
CASSDTYIGGEQYF
>TRBV27|TRBJ2-3
CASRGLAGVPDTQYF
>TRBV21-1|TRBJ1-5
CASPGQLNQPQHF
>TRBV5-5|TRBJ2-7
CASSLVPASYEQYF
>TRBV3-1/TRBV3-2|TRBJ2-1
CASSHGTRIDYNEQFF
>TRBV9|TRBJ1-5
CASSPGPGNNQPQHF
>TRBV6-6|TRBJ2-7
CASSPAGRGEQYF
>TRBV10-3|TRBJ1-2
CAISGWTELEGYTF
>TRBV4-2|TRBJ2-3
CASSQDRRDTQYF
>TRBV7-2|TRBJ1-5
CASSETRTGPNQPQHF
>TRBV2|TRBJ1-1
CASTLTGQNTEAFF
>TRBV7-3|TRBJ2-1
CASSLGTSGRGNEQFF
>TRBV6-5|TRBJ1-5
CASSTSLSQPQHF
>TRBV12-3/TRBV12-4|TRBJ1-1
CASSSTDRVEAFF
>TRBV20-1|TRBJ1-2
CSAEKSYGYTF
>TRBV5-8|TRBJ2-7
CASSPRIEQYF
>TRBV2|TRBJ2-7
CASIDQGGWSEQYF
>TRBV15|TRBJ1-1
CATSGSGRRTEAFF
>TRBV15|TRBJ2-7
CATSRGTGVFYEQYF
>TRBV7-9|TRBJ1-5
CASSSDLVQPQHF
>TRBV28|TRBJ1-1
CASSSGGTGLNTEAFF
>TRBV5-1|TRBJ2-5
CASSLAPAGGGETQYF
>TRBV7-2|TRBJ2-1
CASSLVFSGFNNEQFF
>TRBV27|TRBJ2-7
CASRGTVESYEQYF
>TRBV15|TRBJ2-1
CATSREDRAIDEQFF
>TRBV11-2|TRBJ2-1
CASSLDHQYRYNEQFF
>TRBV7-9|TRBJ2-1
CASSLAVAGDNEQFF
>TRBV15|TRBJ1-5
CATSIRQGDQPQHF
>TRBV9|TRBJ1-1
CASSPRTGGQGTEAFF
>TRBV5-1|TRBJ2-3
CASTYRQGRTDTQYF
>TRBV6-5|TRBJ2-5
CASSYVVAGQETQYF
>TRBV7-9|TRBJ2-1
CASSPSGSFYNEQFF
>TRBV27|TRBJ2-1
CASSFEGLVQFF
>TRBV29-1|TRBJ1-2
CSVSPGQRSGGYTF
>TRBV3-1/TRBV3-2|TRBJ2-7
CASSQETISGGPNLWASYEQYF
>TRBV4-2|TRBJ2-1
CASSQRLLGGYNEQFF
>TRBV18|TRBJ1-3
CASSPIVDRARGNTIYF
>TRBV11-1|TRBJ1-6
CASSPGLYNSPLHF
>TRBV6-6|TRBJ2-5
CATRTSGGEETQYF